This is a list of T cell receptor beta chains from one sample in a study of blood T cells in healthy people across ages. TCRdb itself ran the 5' RACE reads through MiXCR, one entry per CDR3 protein. The sample yields roughly 1,500,000 distinct CDR3 sequences, almost 35% seen once. Sequenced sample: blood. The receptors were gathered from a woman aged 25 to 45 in good health. Each CDR3 is given without its conserved first and last residue.

v_gene: TRBV7-9
j_gene: TRBJ1-1
CDR3aa: ASSLGQGGPNAEAF

v_gene: TRBV6-1
j_gene: TRBJ2-1
CDR3aa: ASSDDYAGGTLNEQF

v_gene: TRBV11-2
j_gene: TRBJ2-1
CDR3aa: ASSLAPGDRDINGQF

v_gene: TRBV7-6
j_gene: NA
CDR3aa: ASSFRASGSYEQY

v_gene: TRBV7-8
j_gene: TRBJ2-6
CDR3aa: ASSSGVSVSGANVLT

v_gene: TRBV20-1
j_gene: TRBJ2-1
CDR3aa: SARESPSSYNEQF

v_gene: TRBV20-1
j_gene: TRBJ2-7
CDR3aa: SVGGQGYREQY

v_gene: TRBV20-1
j_gene: TRBJ2-3
CDR3aa: SARGLTSGGAGDLYTQY

v_gene: TRBV20-1
j_gene: TRBJ2-7
CDR3aa: SASLGVGRFYEQY

v_gene: TRBV2
j_gene: TRBJ1-2
CDR3aa: ASRGDRSEIYGYT

v_gene: TRBV29-1
j_gene: TRBJ1-2
CDR3aa: SVEGGGSNYGYT

v_gene: TRBV7-8
j_gene: TRBJ2-7
CDR3aa: ASSLDYLSGYEQY

v_gene: TRBV11-2
j_gene: TRBJ2-4
CDR3aa: ASSLEAGLEQY

v_gene: TRBV6-1
j_gene: TRBJ2-2
CDR3aa: ASSENRGTGELF

v_gene: TRBV5-1
j_gene: TRBJ2-5
CDR3aa: ASSPDTGEETQY

v_gene: TRBV5-1
j_gene: TRBJ1-2
CDR3aa: ASSSTGQDPGYT

v_gene: TRBV24-1
j_gene: TRBJ2-2
CDR3aa: ATSDPLGGELF

v_gene: TRBV20-1
j_gene: TRBJ2-7
CDR3aa: SARGRDATYEQY

v_gene: TRBV20-1
j_gene: TRBJ1-1
CDR3aa: SARGGRRTEAF

v_gene: TRBV7-7
j_gene: TRBJ2-7
CDR3aa: ASSPGLAGDYEQY

v_gene: TRBV28
j_gene: TRBJ2-7
CDR3aa: ASGPGSSGSYEQY

v_gene: TRBV7-3
j_gene: TRBJ2-3
CDR3aa: ASSLIGGFTDTQY

v_gene: TRBV11-2
j_gene: TRBJ2-1
CDR3aa: ASSFINYNEQF

v_gene: TRBV9
j_gene: TRBJ2-1
CDR3aa: ASSMGGGPYNEQF

v_gene: TRBV6-6
j_gene: TRBJ2-7
CDR3aa: ASSPGNQAGGAYEQY

v_gene: TRBV7-3
j_gene: TRBJ2-2
CDR3aa: ASSKQGASNTGELF

v_gene: TRBV29-1
j_gene: TRBJ1-2
CDR3aa: SVGRDISPTGYT

v_gene: TRBV27
j_gene: TRBJ2-5
CDR3aa: ASKSLGLGGETQY

v_gene: TRBV4-1
j_gene: TRBJ1-2
CDR3aa: ASSPPTRPNYGYT

v_gene: TRBV4-2
j_gene: TRBJ2-7
CDR3aa: ASSQVGSEQY

v_gene: TRBV20-1
j_gene: TRBJ2-6
CDR3aa: SAALESGANVLT

v_gene: TRBV3-1
j_gene: TRBJ1-2
CDR3aa: ASSRATGTGYGYT

v_gene: TRBV5-1
j_gene: TRBJ2-7
CDR3aa: ASSYILAATYEQY

v_gene: TRBV20-1
j_gene: TRBJ1-2
CDR3aa: SAPYTGGPYGYT

v_gene: TRBV29-1
j_gene: TRBJ2-2
CDR3aa: SAGRTGAGELF

v_gene: TRBV6-6
j_gene: NA
CDR3aa: ASSYSSGAGYEQY

v_gene: TRBV7-3
j_gene: TRBJ1-1
CDR3aa: ASSVQPPGLGNTEAF

v_gene: TRBV7-3
j_gene: TRBJ2-1
CDR3aa: ASSSSAGSSYNEQF

v_gene: TRBV4-1
j_gene: TRBJ2-5
CDR3aa: ASSQGLVQEETQY

v_gene: TRBV10-3
j_gene: TRBJ1-5
CDR3aa: AISYDRINQPQH

v_gene: TRBV6-1
j_gene: TRBJ2-7
CDR3aa: ASREGPLLEEQY

v_gene: TRBV20-1
j_gene: TRBJ1-1
CDR3aa: SAQGANPHTEAF

v_gene: TRBV6-1
j_gene: TRBJ2-5
CDR3aa: ASSELQGAETQY

v_gene: TRBV6-1
j_gene: TRBJ1-5
CDR3aa: ASSPRSTGLSNQPQH

v_gene: TRBV9
j_gene: TRBJ2-3
CDR3aa: ASSPGQARDTQY

v_gene: TRBV20-1
j_gene: TRBJ2-1
CDR3aa: SAGRRQLDEQF

v_gene: TRBV20-1
j_gene: TRBJ2-5
CDR3aa: SASIPVASGSVEQY

v_gene: TRBV28
j_gene: TRBJ1-1
CDR3aa: ASSSGQGDTEAF

v_gene: TRBV5-1
j_gene: TRBJ1-4
CDR3aa: ASSLGQATTNEKLF

v_gene: TRBV6-5
j_gene: TRBJ2-1
CDR3aa: ASSSGSQTGEQF

v_gene: TRBV9
j_gene: TRBJ2-7
CDR3aa: ASSVSASGGYEQY

v_gene: TRBV7-6
j_gene: TRBJ2-7
CDR3aa: ASSLVAPPSSYEQY

v_gene: TRBV14
j_gene: TRBJ1-1
CDR3aa: ASSAQGARTQAF

v_gene: TRBV7-9
j_gene: TRBJ2-5
CDR3aa: ASRRESTETQY

v_gene: TRBV13
j_gene: TRBJ1-2
CDR3aa: ASSLEESNYGYT

v_gene: TRBV27
j_gene: TRBJ1-6
CDR3aa: ASSLEGATYNSPLH